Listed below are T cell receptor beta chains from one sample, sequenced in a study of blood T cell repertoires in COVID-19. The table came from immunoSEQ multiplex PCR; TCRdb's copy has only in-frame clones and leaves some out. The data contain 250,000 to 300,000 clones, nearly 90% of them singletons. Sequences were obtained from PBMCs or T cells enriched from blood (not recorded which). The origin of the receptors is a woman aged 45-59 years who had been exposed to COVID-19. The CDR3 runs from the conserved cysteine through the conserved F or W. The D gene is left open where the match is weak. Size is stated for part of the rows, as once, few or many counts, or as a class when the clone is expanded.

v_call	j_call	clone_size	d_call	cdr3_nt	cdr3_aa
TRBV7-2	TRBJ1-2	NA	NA	TGTGCCAGCAGCTTGGGGCTAAGGGCGACAAACTATGGCTACACCTTC	CASSLGLRATNYGYTF
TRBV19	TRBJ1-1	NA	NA	TGTGCCAGTAGTATAGGGGCGAACACTGAAGCTTTCTTT	CASSIGANTEAFF
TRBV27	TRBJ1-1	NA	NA	TGTGCCAGCAGTTTCGTTCCCAGGACTGAAGCTTTCTTT	CASSFVPRTEAFF
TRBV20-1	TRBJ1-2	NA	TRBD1	TGCAGTGCTACTGACAGGGGGCTGGTCGATGGCTACACCTTC	CSATDRGLVDGYTF
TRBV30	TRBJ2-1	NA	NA	TGTGCCTGGAGTGTATACGGGGAGCAGTTCTTC	CAWSVYGEQFF
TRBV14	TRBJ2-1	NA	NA	TGTGCCAGCAGCATGGTAATTGGGCCCAATGAGCAGTTCTTC	CASSMVIGPNEQFF
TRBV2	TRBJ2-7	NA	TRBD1	TGTGCCAGCAGTGATGGGGGACAGGGGGCATACGAGCAGTACTTC	CASSDGGQGAYEQYF
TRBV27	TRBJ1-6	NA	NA	TGTGCCAGCAGTCCTACGGGGGGTATGAGCTCCTATAATTCACCCCTCCACTTT	CASSPTGGMSSYNSPLHF
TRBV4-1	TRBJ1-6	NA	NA	TGCGCCAGCAGCCAACAGGGGAGCTCCTATAATTCACCCCTCCACTTT	CASSQQGSSYNSPLHF
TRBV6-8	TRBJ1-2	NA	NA	TGTGCCAGCAGAAGAGGGGGAACTTATGGCTACACCTTC	CASRRGGTYGYTF
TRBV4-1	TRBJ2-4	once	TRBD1	TGCGCCAGCAGCCAAGAGGTGGCAGGGGGTCTAGCCCTTGGTGCCAAAAACATTCAGTACTTC	CASSQEVAGGLALGAKNIQYF
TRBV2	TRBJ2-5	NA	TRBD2	TGTGCCAGCAGTGAAGGGTTGGGAGGGGCAGAGACCCAGTACTTC	CASSEGLGGAETQYF
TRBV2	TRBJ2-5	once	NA	TGTGCCAGCACTTGGGGGCCTTCAGAGACCCAGTACTTC	CASTWGPSETQYF
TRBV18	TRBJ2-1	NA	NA	TGTGCCAGCTCATCCCAGGGGCGAGGGGAGCAGTTCTTC	CASSSQGRGEQFF
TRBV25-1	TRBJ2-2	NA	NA	TGTGCCAGCAGTGTGGAGGGGCTCACCGGGGAGCTGTTTTTT	CASSVEGLTGELFF
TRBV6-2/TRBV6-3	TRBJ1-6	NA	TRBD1	TGTGCCAGCAGTTTTCCGGGACAGGGGAAAAATTCACCCCTCCACTTT	CASSFPGQGKNSPLHF
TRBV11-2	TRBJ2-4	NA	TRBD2	TGTGCCAGCAGCTTTAGCGGGGGGGCTATAAAAAACATTCAGTACTTC	CASSFSGGAIKNIQYF
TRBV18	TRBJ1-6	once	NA	TGTGCCAGCTCACCAGGGGTGGGGGCGAATAATTCACCCCTCCACTTT	CASSPGVGANNSPLHF
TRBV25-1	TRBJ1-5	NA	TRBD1	TGTGCCAGCAGTGTCCGGGACAGGGGTCCCCAGCATTTT	CASSVRDRGPQHF
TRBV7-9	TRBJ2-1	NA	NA	TGTGCCAGCAGCTACGGGACTCGCGGGAATGAGCAGTTCTTC	CASSYGTRGNEQFF
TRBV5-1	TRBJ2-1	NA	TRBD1	TGCGCCAGCAGCCCCGGGACAGGGGGGAACAATGAGCAGTTCTTC	CASSPGTGGNNEQFF
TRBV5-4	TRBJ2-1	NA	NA	TGTGCCAGCAGCCCCCCGGGCAATGAGCAGTTCTTC	CASSPPGNEQFF
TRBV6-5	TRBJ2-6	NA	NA	TGTGCCAGCAGTAGACAGTCGGCTGGGGCCAACGTCCTGACTTTC	CASSRQSAGANVLTF
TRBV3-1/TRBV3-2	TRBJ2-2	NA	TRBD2	TGTGCCAGCAGCTTTCGGACTAGCGTGAACACCGGGGAGCTGTTTTTT	CASSFRTSVNTGELFF
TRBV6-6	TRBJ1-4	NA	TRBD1	TGTGCCAGCAGTTACCCTGGACAGGGTGAAAAACTGTTTTTT	CASSYPGQGEKLFF
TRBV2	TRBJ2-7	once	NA	TGTGCCAGCAGAGTACAGATATTTAACGAGCAGTACTTC	CASRVQIFNEQYF
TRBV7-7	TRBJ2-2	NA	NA	TGTGCTAGCAGCTTAGGGAAAGGGGGACTACTCACCGGGGAGCTGTTTTTT	CASSLGKGGLLTGELFF
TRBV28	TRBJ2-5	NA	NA	TGTGCCAGCAGCTACAGGGACGGCCAAGAGACCCAGTACTTC	CASSYRDGQETQYF
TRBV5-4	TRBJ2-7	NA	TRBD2	TGTGCCAGCAGCTTGGCCGGGGGGACCCTTGGAACGGTCGAGCAGTACTTC	CASSLAGGTLGTVEQYF
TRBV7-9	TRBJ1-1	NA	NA	TGTGCCAGCAGCTTAGACGGACAGCGGCCCGAAGCTTTCTTT	CASSLDGQRPEAFF
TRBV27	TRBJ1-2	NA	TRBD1	TGTGCCAGCAGTTTATTCCAGGGGGCGTATGGCTACACCTTC	CASSLFQGAYGYTF
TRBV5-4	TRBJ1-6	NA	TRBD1	TGTGCCAGCAGCATTGACAGGGGAGGTAATTCACCCCTCCACTTT	CASSIDRGGNSPLHF
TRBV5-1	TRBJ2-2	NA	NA	TGCGCCAGCAAGAAACAGGATTCGAACACCGGGGAGCTGTTTTTT	CASKKQDSNTGELFF
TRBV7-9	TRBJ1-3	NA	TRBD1	TGTGCCAGCAGCCAGACAGGGTCCCCTGGAAACACCATATATTTT	CASSQTGSPGNTIYF
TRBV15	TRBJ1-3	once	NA	TGTGCCACCCACCAGAGCCCAGAAGGGGTCTCTGGAAACACCATATATTTT	CATHQSPEGVSGNTIYF
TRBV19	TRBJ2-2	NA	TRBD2	TGTGCCAGTAGTATATCCCCCCTAGCGGGGGACGGGGAGCTGTTTTTT	CASSISPLAGDGELFF
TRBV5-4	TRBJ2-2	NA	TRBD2	TGTGCCAGCAGCTTGGAACTAGCGGGGGCCACCGGGGAGCTGTTTTTT	CASSLELAGATGELFF
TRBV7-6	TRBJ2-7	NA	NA	TGTGCCAGCAGCTCCCGCGCTAACTACGAGCAGTACTTC	CASSSRANYEQYF
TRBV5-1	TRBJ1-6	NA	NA	TGCGCCAGCAGCTCTAGGGAAGGGGGTAATTCACCCCTCCACTTT	CASSSREGGNSPLHF
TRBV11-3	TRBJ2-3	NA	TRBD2	TGTGCCAGCAGCTTTTCGGGGGGATACACAGATACGCAGTATTTT	CASSFSGGYTDTQYF
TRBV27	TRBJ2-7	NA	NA	TGTGCCAGCAGTTTCCCCGACTACGGACAGAATTTCTCCTACGAGCAGTACTTC	CASSFPDYGQNFSYEQYF
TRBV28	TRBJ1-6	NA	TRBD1	TGTGCCAGCAGTCAACCGGGACAGGGTTATTCACCCCTCCACTTT	CASSQPGQGYSPLHF
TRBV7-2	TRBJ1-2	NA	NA	TGTGCCAGCAGCCCATCCTTAAACCTGGCAGTTGGCTACACCTTC	CASSPSLNLAVGYTF
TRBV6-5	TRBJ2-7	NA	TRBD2	TGTGCCAGCAAGCGGCGGGGGTACGAGCAGTACTTC	CASKRRGYEQYF
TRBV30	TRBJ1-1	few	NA	TGTGCCTGGAACTTACAGATGAACACTGAAGCTTTCTTT	CAWNLQMNTEAFF
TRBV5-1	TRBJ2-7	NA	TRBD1	TGCGCCAGCAGAAGACAGGGCGCAAAGGCCTACGAGCAGTACTTC	CASRRQGAKAYEQYF
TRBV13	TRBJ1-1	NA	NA	TGTGCCAGCAGCCACGAGAGGATTATGAACACTGAAGCTTTCTTT	CASSHERIMNTEAFF
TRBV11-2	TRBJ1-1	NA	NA	TGTGCCAGCAGCTTAGTTTACAGAGAAGCTTTCTTT	CASSLVYREAFF
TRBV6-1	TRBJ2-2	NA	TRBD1	TGTGCCAGCAGTGATGTGACAGGGTACACCGGGGAGCTGTTTTTT	CASSDVTGYTGELFF
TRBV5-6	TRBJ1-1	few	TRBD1	TGTGCCAGCAGCTTGATGGGACAGGGGAACACTGAAGCTTTCTTT	CASSLMGQGNTEAFF
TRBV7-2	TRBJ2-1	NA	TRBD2	TGTGCCAGCAGTTACGGGACTAGCGGAGTCCAGTTCTTC	CASSYGTSGVQFF
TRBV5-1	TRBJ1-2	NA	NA	TGCGCCAGCAGCTTGGATACGGGGGGCAACTATGGCTACACCTTC	CASSLDTGGNYGYTF
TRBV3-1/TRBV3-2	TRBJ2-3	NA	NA	TGTGCCAGCAGCCTCCGGGCGGGGTTCACAGATACGCAGTATTTT	CASSLRAGFTDTQYF
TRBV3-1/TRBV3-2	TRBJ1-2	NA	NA	TGTGCCAGCAGCCAACGCGGACAATCCAACTATGGCTACACCTTC	CASSQRGQSNYGYTF
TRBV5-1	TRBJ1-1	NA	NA	TGCGCCAGCAGCTTGACCCCACAGAACACTGAAGCTTTCTTT	CASSLTPQNTEAFF
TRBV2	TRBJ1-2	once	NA	TGTGCCAGCAGTGAAAGCGCGGGTGGCTACACCTTC	CASSESAGGYTF
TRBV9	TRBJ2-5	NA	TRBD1	TGTGCCAGCAGCAGGACAGGCCTAGGGGAGACCCAGTACTTC	CASSRTGLGETQYF
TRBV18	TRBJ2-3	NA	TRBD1	TGTGCCAGCTCCCTGGACAGGGGTTTAGATACGCAGTATTTT	CASSLDRGLDTQYF
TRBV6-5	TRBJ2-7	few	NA	TGTGCCAGCAGTTACTTCCGACAGCCGGCCTACGAGCAGTACTTC	CASSYFRQPAYEQYF